This T cell receptor (beta chain) emerged from a study of blood T cells in healthy people across ages (dated by TCRdb to about 2015). Notes on the research overall: In model experiments, template switching captured about one uniquely barcoded TCR beta cDNA molecule for every two T cells. Using deep sequencing normalized with unique cDNA molecular identifiers, the study measured how TCR beta repertoire diversity changes with age. The donors were divided into four age groups: young (average around 15 years), middle-aged (approximately 39), aged (roughly 66) and long-lived (roughly 82). To avoid experimental bias, donors of different ages were randomly spread across the sequencing lanes. Two additional independent replicas of 1 million unique cDNA reads from the same blood draw were analyzed for two donors (one aged 18 to 29 and one aged 80 or older).

General findings and caveats noted by the study authors: As age increased, observed TCR beta diversity per million T cells dropped in a roughly linear way, and a significant reduction was already evident by age 40. Estimates of total diversity from one million sequenced T cells were regarded as lower bounds and underestimates. Since profiling was done on bulk unsorted PBMCs, naive and antigen-experienced compartments could not be conclusively compared. Compared with the aged group, the long-lived group had more naive CD4+ T cells, fewer expanded clones and increased TCR diversity, suggesting age selection. Observed TCR beta diversity correlated strongly with the percentage of naive T cells measured by flow cytometry. Donor CMV infection status was unknown, potentially confounding age-related changes in expanded clonotypes.

The method behind the library was 5' RACE. Sequenced on an Illumina HiSeq 2500. The second PCR ran for roughly 6 to 11 cycles and used a J-beta primer mix along with a sample-barcoded 5' primer. Each TCR beta cDNA molecule received a unique molecular identifier from a template-switch 5' adaptor carrying 12 random nucleotides. Each sample yielded at least 3 million CDR3-containing paired-end reads. First-strand cDNA was synthesized from all RNA with the Mint cDNA synthesis kit, primed by a TRBC-specific oligonucleotide. Following uracil-DNA glycosylase treatment, all cDNA underwent a first 18-cycle PCR with the universal primers M1SS and BC2_uni_R. The published analysis was carried out like this. For normalization, 1 million high-quality reads were randomly selected from each sample, with every read carrying a distinct molecular identifier. Reads sharing molecular identifiers were discarded rather than binned into consensus sequences. CDR3 identification, clonotype clustering and error correction used MiTCR with a Q25 quality threshold and the strictest error-elimination algorithm. A nonparametric unseen species model using Euler transformation provided a lower-bound estimate of total TCR beta diversity. The public reads were reanalyzed by TCRdb: fastp trimming at Q25, MiXCR alignment, in-frame beta chains only. CDR3 protein sequences are deduplicated, and each keeps its most common genes and DNA. TCRdb's processing, not the authors', yielded these V and J calls. The sample table contains roughly 1,500,000 distinct CDR3 sequences; only one count was recorded for 42% of them. The ten largest account for 7.9% of the sample.

Inclusive of the bounding cysteine and phenylalanine, the CDR3 is 15 residues long. Kept here is only the CDR3 DNA, which spans 45 bases and is read in frame from base 1. V loses 4 bases at its end and J loses 4 bases; junction bases beyond the gene matches: 7. CDR1 and CDR2 are drawn from the germline V gene (reference sequence): MNHEY, SMNVEV. Details on this clonotype: Its target antigen remains unknown. Base qualities were left out, and no much larger clone turns up one base away.

Systemically healthy Caucasian individuals from Russia, 39 in total and aged roughly 6 to 95 years, were included as donors. About 10 milliliters of peripheral blood were collected from each donor into EDTA-treated Vacutainer tubes. Ficoll-Paque density-gradient centrifugation was used to isolate PBMCs, with at least 7 million obtained per sample. Total RNA, at least 5.5 micrograms per sample, was extracted from PBMCs with Trizol reagent. The percentages of naive CD45RAhigh/CD27high T cells were determined by flow cytometry on a PBMC aliquot from every donor. Recombination joined TRBV27 with TRBJ1-2, and 9 bases in between align with TRBD1. This clonotype originated in a woman aged 18-35 years in good health. Sequencing was done on a sample of blood. The DNA is TGTGCCAGCAGTTCCCCGGGACAGGGAACCTATGGCTACACCTTC. Translated, this gives CASSSPGQGTYGYTF.